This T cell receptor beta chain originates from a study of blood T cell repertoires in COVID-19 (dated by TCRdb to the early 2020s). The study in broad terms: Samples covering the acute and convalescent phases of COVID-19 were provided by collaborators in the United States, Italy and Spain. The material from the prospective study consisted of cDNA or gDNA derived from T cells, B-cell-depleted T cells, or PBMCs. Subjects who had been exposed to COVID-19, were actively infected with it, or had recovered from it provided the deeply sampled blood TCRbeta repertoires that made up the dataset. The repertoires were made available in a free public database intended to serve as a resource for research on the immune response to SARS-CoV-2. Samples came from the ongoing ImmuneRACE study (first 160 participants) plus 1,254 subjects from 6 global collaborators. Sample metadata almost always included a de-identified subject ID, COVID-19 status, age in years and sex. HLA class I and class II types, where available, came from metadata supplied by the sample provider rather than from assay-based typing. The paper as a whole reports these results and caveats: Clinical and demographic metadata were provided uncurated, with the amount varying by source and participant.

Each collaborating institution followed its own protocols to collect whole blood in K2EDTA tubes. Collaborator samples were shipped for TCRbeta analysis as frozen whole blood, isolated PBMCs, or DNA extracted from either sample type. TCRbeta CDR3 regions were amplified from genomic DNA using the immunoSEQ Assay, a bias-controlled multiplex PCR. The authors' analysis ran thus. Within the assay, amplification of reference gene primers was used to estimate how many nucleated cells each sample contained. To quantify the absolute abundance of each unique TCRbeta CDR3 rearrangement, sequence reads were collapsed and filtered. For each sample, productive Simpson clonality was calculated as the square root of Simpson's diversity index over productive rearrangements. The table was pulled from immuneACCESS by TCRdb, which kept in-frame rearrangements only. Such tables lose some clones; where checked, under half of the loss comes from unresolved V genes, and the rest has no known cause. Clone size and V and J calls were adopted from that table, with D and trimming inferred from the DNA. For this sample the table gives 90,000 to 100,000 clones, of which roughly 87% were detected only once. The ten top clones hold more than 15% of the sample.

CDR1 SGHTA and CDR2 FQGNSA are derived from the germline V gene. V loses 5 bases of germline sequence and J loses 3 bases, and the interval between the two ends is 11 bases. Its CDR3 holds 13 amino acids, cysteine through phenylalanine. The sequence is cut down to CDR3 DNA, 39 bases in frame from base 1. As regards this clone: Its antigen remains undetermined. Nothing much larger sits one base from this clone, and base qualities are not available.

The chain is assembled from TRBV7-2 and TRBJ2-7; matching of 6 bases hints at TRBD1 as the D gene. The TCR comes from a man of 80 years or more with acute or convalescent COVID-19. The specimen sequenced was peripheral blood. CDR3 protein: CASSRDKNYEQYF. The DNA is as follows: TGTGCCAGCAGCAGGGACAAGAACTACGAGCAGTACTTC.